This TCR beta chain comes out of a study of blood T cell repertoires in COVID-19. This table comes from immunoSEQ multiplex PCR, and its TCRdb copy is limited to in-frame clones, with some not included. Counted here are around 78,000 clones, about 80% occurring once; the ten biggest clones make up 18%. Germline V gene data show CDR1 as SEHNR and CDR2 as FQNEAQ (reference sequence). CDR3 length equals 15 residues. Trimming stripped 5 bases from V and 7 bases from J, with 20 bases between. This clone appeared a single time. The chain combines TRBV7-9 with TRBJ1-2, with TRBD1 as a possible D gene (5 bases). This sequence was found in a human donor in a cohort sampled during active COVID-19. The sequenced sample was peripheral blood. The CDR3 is CASSHASGGGFGYTF. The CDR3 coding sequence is TGTGCCAGCAGCCACGCTAGCGGGGGAGGGTTTGGCTACACCTTC.